The clone carrying this TCR beta chain appeared many times. Its antigen is as yet unknown. The sample is drawn from a study of molecular identifiers for immune sequencing clone quantification. Study findings and constraints: In cases of identical TCR molecules sharing a barcode, highly expanded clone sizes could be underestimated. Spiked Jurkat TCR RNA originating from one cell could reportedly be identified amid one million naive cells.

Investigators produced naive CD8 libraries from approximately 20,000 to 1,000,000 sorted cells, drawing on 10%, 30% or 50% RNA. This CDR3 spans 16 amino acids. V lost 4 bases, J lost 0 bases, and 7 bases stayed unmatched. Per germline, CDR1 SGHVS and CDR2 FNYEAQ. TCRdb re-called the PCR reads through MiXCR, storing one row per CDR3 protein. The table records about half a million distinct CDR3 sequences, 20% to 25% of them present only once. The source is a human donor in good health. Some libraries in this study had Jurkat cell RNA spiked in. Input material: naive CD8+ T cells from blood, with Jurkat cell RNA spiked in. Subset in this sample: FACS-sorted CD8+CD4-CCR7+CD45RA+ naive T cells. This sequence joins TRBV7-6 and TRBJ2-3, with 7 positions matching TRBD1. The CDR3 protein is CASSSFRGRSTDTQYF. DNA of the CDR3: TGTGCCAGCAGCTCGTTTAGGGGGCGGAGCACAGATACGCAGTATTTT.